This T cell receptor beta chain was retrieved from a study of T cells in Graves' hyperthyroidism and ophthalmopathy. The investigators amplified TCR beta CDR3 regions from RNA transcripts. The TCR CDR3 first-round RT-PCR relied on the HTBI primer set. Each CDR3 protein gets one entry after TCRdb re-called the multiplex PCR reads with MiXCR. The repertoire holds about 280,000 distinct CDR3 sequences, with 25% to 30% as singletons. CDR3 length: 14 residues. Trimming stripped 4 bases from V and 4 bases from J, with 13 bases between. Germline CDR1 reads MGHRA; CDR2 reads YSYEKL. This clonotype has ten or more counts.

This sequence originates from a man between 35 and 55 years old with Graves' hyperthyroidism that later progressed to Graves' ophthalmopathy. This sequence joins TRBV4-1 and TRBJ1-1; a possible D gene is TRBD1 (5 bases). Sequenced material: blood. The chain's CDR3 is CASSRGGEGTEAFF. The CDR3 nucleotides read TGCGCCAGCAGCCGGGGCGGTGAGGGCACTGAAGCTTTCTTT.